This T cell receptor beta chain was identified in a study of Tregs in tolerant kidney transplant recipients. Study-wide results and limits: Expanding Tregs on activated donor B cells appeared to best identify donor-specific TCRbeta clones.

CD4+CD25+CD127- Tregs, CD4+CD25- non-Tregs, CD4 and CD8 cells were sorted. TCRdb's copy holds only in-frame clones and misses some; the assay was immunoSEQ multiplex PCR. The sample holds over 50,000 clones, approximately 83% seen once. Concerning this clone: The antigen is unknown. The junction shows a germline mismatch at one end, possibly a read error.

This specimen was Tregs from blood, taken before the transplant. The source is a human donor who received a combined kidney and bone marrow transplant.

CDR3 bases: TGTGCCAGCAGCCTAGGACAGGGGGCGCTTTCCTATGGCTACACCTTC. The encoded protein is CASSLGQGALSYGYTF. The rearrangement uses TRBV13 and TRBJ1-2; 11 bases fit TRBD1. Germline V gene data show CDR1 as PRHDT and CDR2 as FYEKMQ (reference sequence). The CDR3 sequence is 16 residues long.